This T cell receptor (beta chain) was sequenced during a study of T-cell memory formation after mild COVID-19. Comment on this clonotype: As yet, its antigen is unknown.

Regarding the study as a whole: Contracting CD8+ clones were enriched in EMRA, CD4+ mainly in CM and EM. Whereas later expanders leaned CD4+, clones contracting day 15 to 85 showed a balanced CD4/CD8 makeup.

Trimming took 0 bases from V and 9 from J, leaving 10 bases between them. The germline CDR1 and CDR2 sequences are SGHDT and YYEEEE. The CDR3 totals 14 residues. Each CDR3 protein is one row after TCRdb ran MiXCR on the 5' RACE reads. The sample holds fewer than 250,000 distinct CDR3 sequences; 10% to 13% are singletons and the top ten take approximately 3%. This chain joins TRBV5-6 and TRBJ1-6; the D gene is possibly TRBD1 (5 bases). This sequence was found in a man between 18 and 29 years old who had mild COVID-19 (a few samples of this study predate the infection). Cell type and time point are not known. The sequencing input was PBMCs or a T cell subset sorted from them (not recorded which). The CDR3 DNA is TGTGCCAGCAGCTTGGATGGGGGACTTTCACCCCTCCACTTT. Residues: CASSLDGGLSPLHF. The variable domain in full, completed from reference TRBV5-6 and TRBJ1-6, reads DAGVTQSPTHLIKTRGQQVTLRCSPKSGHDTVSWYQQALGQGPQFIFQYYEEEERQRGNFPDRFSGHQFPNYSSELNVNALLLGDSALYLCASSLDGGLSPLHFGNGTRLTVT.